The next 15 T cell receptor beta chains were all read from a single sample in a study of CD8 T cells in Susac syndrome. Reverse transcription of 0.5 to 1 ug RNA was performed with random hexamers. TCRdb analysed the immunoSEQ multiplex PCR reads with MiXCR anew, one entry per CDR3 protein. The table records 95,000 to 150,000 distinct CDR3 sequences, nearly 96% of them present only once. The material sequenced was CD4+ T cells from PBMCs. The origin of the receptors is a human donor with Susac syndrome.

The CDR3 DNA follows: TGTGCCAGCGGGAGAGGACAGCAAGAGACCCAGTACTTC. It is translated as CASGRGQQETQYF. This rearrangement joins TRBV2 to TRBJ2-5; D is perhaps TRBD1 (6 bases). The V gene lost 8 bases and the J gene lost 2 bases, with 12 bases spanning the gap. CDR3 length equals 13 residues. Germline assignment: CDR1 SNHLY and CDR2 FYNNEI.

The chain recombines TRBV30 with TRBJ1-1; 7 bases match TRBD1. Per germline, CDR1 GTSNPN and CDR2 SVGIG (reference sequence). This CDR3 has 14 residues. V lost 1 base to trimming and J lost 1 base; unmatched junction nucleotides: 3. CDR3 region: CAWSAGTANTEAFF. In DNA, the CDR3 is TGTGCCTGGAGTGCAGGGACAGCGAACACTGAAGCTTTCTTT.

This clonotype has only a few counts. This rearrangement joins TRBV30 to TRBJ2-7; 7 positions match TRBD1. CDR3 length: 13 residues. The germline V gene has CDR1 GTSNPN and CDR2 SVGIG (reference sequence). V gave up 6 bases and J gave up 0 bases; unmatched junction bases: 5. The CDR3 loop is CACRDSSSYEQYF. In nucleotides, the CDR3 is TGTGCCTGTCGGGACAGCAGCTCCTACGAGCAGTACTTC.

The rearrangement uses TRBV29-1 and TRBJ2-7; D not resolved. V was shortened by 2 bases and J by 1 base, with 3 bases between the two germline ends. CDR3 length: 11 amino acids. CDR1 SQVTM and CDR2 ANQGSEA come from the germline V gene. CDR3 sequence reads: CSVEQSYEQYF. CDR3 in DNA: TGCAGCGTTGAACAGTCCTACGAGCAGTACTTC.

This clonotype was detected once. The chain joins TRBV4-3 to TRBJ2-7, with D possibly matching TRBD2 (6 bases). The CDR3 length is 13 residues. Germline lookup yields CDR1 LGHNA and CDR2 YSLEER. V gave up 1 base and J gave up 6 bases, with 10 bases separating them. CDR3 protein: CASSQVLAVEQYF. The CDR3 DNA reads as TGCGCCAGCAGCCAAGTACTAGCCGTCGAGCAGTACTTC.

This chain links TRBV7-8 with TRBJ1-1; TRBD1 agrees at 8 bases. This CDR3 has 15 residues. Germline loops: CDR1 SGHVS, CDR2 FQNEAQ. The V gene end was trimmed by 4 bases and the J gene end by 3 bases; junction bases not matched to a gene: 7. In DNA form, the CDR3 reads TGTGCCAGCAGCTCGACGGACAGGGCGGACACTGAAGCTTTCTTT. Its translation is CASSSTDRADTEAFF.

CDR3 DNA: TGTGCCAGCACCATAGGGGAGGGGTATGGCTACACCTTC. Amino acid sequence: CASTIGEGYGYTF. The J gene is TRBJ1-2, the V gene TRBV28; D might be TRBD1 (5 bases). This CDR3 contains 13 residues. V lost 7 bases and J lost 5, with 14 bases in between. Germline CDR1 MDHEN, CDR2 SYDVKM.

The J gene is TRBJ1-4, the V gene TRBV12-3 or TRBV12-4; D unresolved. The length of the CDR3 is 13 residues. Deletions cut 6 bases from V and 8 bases from J, with 13 bases between. The CDR3 region has the DNA TGTGCCAGCAGGATGGACTTCCGCGAAAAACTGTTTTTT. Amino acids: CASRMDFREKLFF.

The chain uses TRBV29-1 and TRBJ2-7; D may be TRBD2 (7 bases). The V gene lost 4 bases and the J gene lost 5 bases, with 15 bases spanning the gap. CDR1 is SQVTM, CDR2 ANQGSEA, per germline. This CDR3 contains 13 residues. CDR3 sequence (DNA): TGCAGCGTTGCAGGACAAGGGGGGGACGAGCAGTACTTC. It is translated as CSVAGQGGDEQYF.

The rearrangement links TRBV30 to TRBJ1-3; the D is unclear. V was clipped by 4 bases and J by 0 bases, with 7 bases between them. This CDR3 comprises 13 residues. Per the germline V gene, CDR1 is GTSNPN and CDR2 is SVGIG (reference sequence). For the CDR3, the DNA is TGTGCCTGGACACGAAACTCTGGAAACACCATATATTTT. Amino acid sequence: CAWTRNSGNTIYF.

The chain uses TRBV6-5 and TRBJ2-2; TRBD2 agrees at 10 bases. The CDR3 is made up of 15 amino acids. Trimming removed 2 bases from V and 5 bases from J; junction bases left unmatched: 2. Looked up from germline, CDR1 is MNHEY and CDR2 is SVGAGI. The CDR3 loop is CASSYASGRTGELFF. CDR3 DNA: TGTGCCAGCAGTTACGCTAGCGGGAGAACCGGGGAGCTGTTTTTT.

V usage is TRBV3-1 and J usage is TRBJ2-3; D call uncertain. Germline V lookup: CDR1 LGHDT, CDR2 YNNKEL (reference sequence). CDR3 size: 16 residues. Trimming took 0 bases from V and 4 from J, leaving 14 bases between them. Here the CDR3 DNA reads TGTGCCAGCAGCCAAGATCCCTCATTCACCTCAGATACGCAGTATTTT. Its protein is CASSQDPSFTSDTQYF.

This sequence joins TRBV29-1 and TRBJ1-1; D unclear. The CDR3 sequence is 9 residues long. The V end lost 6 bases, the J end lost 7 bases, and 6 bases lay between the germline ends. The V gene's germline CDR1 is SQVTM and CDR2 ANQGSEA. CDR3 sequence: CSVDREAFF. CDR3 DNA sequence: TGCAGCGTGGACCGTGAAGCTTTCTTT.

The CDR3 here is CASRASWGTGELFF. CDR3 coding DNA: TGTGCCAGCAGGGCTAGCTGGGGCACCGGGGAGCTGTTTTTT. The chain is built from TRBV12-3 or TRBV12-4 and TRBJ2-2; weak D call: TRBD2 (5 bases). The CDR3 totals 14 residues. Trimming stripped 6 bases from V and 4 bases from J, with 12 bases between.

CDR3 loop: CASSHSGPTPQETQYF. In DNA, the CDR3 is TGTGCCAGCAGCCACTCTGGACCGACACCCCAAGAGACCCAGTACTTC. The chain couples TRBV5-6 to TRBJ2-5, with D hard to call. V was clipped by 4 bases and J by 1 base, with 17 bases between them. Germline CDR1 reads SGHDT; CDR2 reads YYEEEE. There are 16 residues in the CDR3.